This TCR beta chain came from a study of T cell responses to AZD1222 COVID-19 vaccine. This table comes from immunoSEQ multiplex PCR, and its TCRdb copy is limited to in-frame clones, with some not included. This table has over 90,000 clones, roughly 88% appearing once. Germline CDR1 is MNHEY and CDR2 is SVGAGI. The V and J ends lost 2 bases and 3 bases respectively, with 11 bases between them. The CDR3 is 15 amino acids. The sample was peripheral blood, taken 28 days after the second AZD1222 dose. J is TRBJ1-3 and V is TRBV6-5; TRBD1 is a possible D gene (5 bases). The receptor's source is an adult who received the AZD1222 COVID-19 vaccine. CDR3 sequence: CASSYEGLDGNTIYF. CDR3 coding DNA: TGTGCCAGCAGTTACGAGGGGCTCGATGGAAACACCATATATTTT.